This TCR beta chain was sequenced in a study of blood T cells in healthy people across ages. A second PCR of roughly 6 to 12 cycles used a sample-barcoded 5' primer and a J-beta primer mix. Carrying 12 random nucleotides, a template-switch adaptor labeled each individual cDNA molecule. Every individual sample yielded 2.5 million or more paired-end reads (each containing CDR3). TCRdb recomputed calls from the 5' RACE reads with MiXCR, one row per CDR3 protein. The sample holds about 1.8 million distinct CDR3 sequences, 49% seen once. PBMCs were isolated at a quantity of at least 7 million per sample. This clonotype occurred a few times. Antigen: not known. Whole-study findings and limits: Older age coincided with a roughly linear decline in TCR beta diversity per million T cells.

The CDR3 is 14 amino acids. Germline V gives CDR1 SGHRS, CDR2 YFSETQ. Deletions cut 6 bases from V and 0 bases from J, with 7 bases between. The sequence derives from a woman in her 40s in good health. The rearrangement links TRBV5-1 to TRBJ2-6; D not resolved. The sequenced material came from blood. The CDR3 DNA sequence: TGCGCCAGCACCATTATCTCTGGGGCCAACGTCCTGACTTTC. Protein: CASTIISGANVLTF.